Below, 13 T cell receptor beta chains from the same sample are listed, as sequenced in a study of blood T cell repertoires in COVID-19 (dated by TCRdb to the early 2020s). The library was produced with the immunoSEQ multiplex PCR assay. Drawn from immuneACCESS, this table holds only the in-frame rearrangements with V and J called that TCRdb kept. Clones are partly lost; checked studies trace under half to an unresolved V gene and leave the rest unexplained. Present in this sample are over 55,000 clones, 84% of which were seen just once. Jointly, the top ten make up 8.8% of the sample. What was sequenced was peripheral blood. These TCRs come from a man over 45 with active COVID-19.

The chain links TRBV7-9 to TRBJ2-2, with 7 bases fitting TRBD1. The V and J ends lost 5 bases and 4 bases, in that order; junction bases with no gene match: 4. The CDR3 totals 14 residues. The germline CDR1 and CDR2 sequences are SEHNR and FQNEAQ (reference sequence). The CDR3 DNA sequence: TGTGCCAGCAGCGGGGACAGCTTCACCGGGGAGCTGTTTTTT. It encodes CASSGDSFTGELFF.

The chain has TRBV29-1 and TRBJ1-2; no clear D. V dropped 3 bases and J dropped 4 bases, with 6 bases sitting between them. Per germline, CDR1 SQVTM and CDR2 ANQGSEA. The CDR3 sequence is 11 residues long. Written as DNA, the CDR3 is TGCAGCGTTGATGCAGGCTATGGCTACACCTTC. Its translation is CSVDAGYGYTF.

This CDR3 is CASSWKDTKQETQYF. Written as DNA, the CDR3 is TGTGCCAGCAGCTGGAAGGACACAAAACAAGAGACCCAGTACTTC. The chain has TRBV5-6 and TRBJ2-5; possible D gene TRBD1, 5 bases. The germline V gene encodes CDR1 SGHDT and CDR2 YYEEEE. V lost 3 bases to trimming and J lost 2 bases, with 14 bases between them. CDR3 length equals 15 residues.

The chain has TRBV6-4 and TRBJ1-5; D ambiguous. The CDR3 consists of 16 residues. Germline CDR1 and CDR2: MRHNA and SNTAGT. V was cut by 2 bases and J by 2 bases, with 13 bases left in between. CDR3 bases: TGTGCCAGCAGTGACCCTATGGGAGGGCGCAATCAGCCCCAGCATTTT. This codes for CASSDPMGGRNQPQHF.

This clone was detected only a few times. J is TRBJ1-1 and V is TRBV6-5, with D unclear. This CDR3 has 15 residues. Germline CDR1 MNHEY, CDR2 SVGAGI. V dropped 7 bases and J dropped 3 bases, with 18 bases sitting between them. CDR3 protein: CASNTFSAGDTEAFF. In DNA form, the CDR3 reads TGTGCCAGCAATACCTTTTCGGCGGGAGACACTGAAGCTTTCTTT.

With respect to this clone: Other nucleotide sequences from this sample produce the same CDR3. V and J are TRBV7-9 and TRBJ2-7; D is undetermined. This CDR3 spans 13 amino acids. V lost 1 base to trimming and J lost 2 bases, with 6 bases between them. Germline V gives CDR1 SEHNR, CDR2 FQNEAQ (reference sequence). In DNA, the CDR3 is TGTGCCAGCAGCTTAGGAACTCCCTACGAGCAGTACTTC. Translation: CASSLGTPYEQYF.

This chain joins TRBV25-1 and TRBJ1-1; no clear D. The germline V and J ends were trimmed by 0 bases and 1 base, with 6 bases remaining between them. This CDR3 contains 14 residues. Germline V gives CDR1 MGHDK, CDR2 SYGVNS. The CDR3 is CASSEYPGNTEAFF. In nucleotides, the CDR3 is TGTGCCAGCAGTGAATATCCAGGGAACACTGAAGCTTTCTTT.

The CDR3 DNA follows: TGTGCCAGCAGCCCGCGGACTAGCGGGAGGGTAAACGAGCAGTACTTC. Protein sequence: CASSPRTSGRVNEQYF. This chain links TRBV11-2 with TRBJ2-7; 15 nucleotides match TRBD2. This CDR3 is built from 16 residues. Germline V gene lookup returns CDR1 SGHAT and CDR2 FQNNGV. With 5 bases clipped from V and 5 bases from J, the junction kept 7 bases outside the gene matches.

This clone has just one count. This chain links TRBV19 with TRBJ1-5; weak D call: TRBD1 (6 bases). The V gene lost 3 bases and the J gene lost 9 bases, with 9 bases spanning the gap. The length of the CDR3 is 12 residues. Germline V gives CDR1 LNHDA, CDR2 SQIVND (reference sequence). The CDR3 DNA sequence: TGTGCCAGTAGTATGAGAGGGGGGCCCCAGCATTTT. It specifies CASSMRGGPQHF.

The chain has TRBV20-1 and TRBJ2-1; D gene ambiguous. The CDR3 has 11 amino acids. From germline, CDR1 is DFQATT and CDR2 SNEGSKA (reference sequence). Trimming took 1 base from V and 10 from J, leaving 8 bases between them. The CDR3 DNA is TGCAGTGCTAGAGGAACTGAGGAGCAGTTCTTC. Amino acids: CSARGTEEQFF.

V gene TRBV7-2 combines with J gene TRBJ2-7; a possible D gene is TRBD2 (5 bases). The CDR3 extends over 13 amino acids. The germline gives CDR1 SGHTA, CDR2 FQGNSA. V was clipped by 6 bases and J by 3 bases, with 12 bases between them. CDR3 protein: CASSLARGYEQYF. The CDR3 bases are TGTGCCAGCAGTCTCGCTCGGGGCTACGAGCAGTACTTC. The full variable domain, its missing parts supplied by reference TRBV7-2 and TRBJ2-7, is GAGVSQSPSNKVTEKGKDVELRCDPISGHTALYWYRQSLGQGLEFLIYFQGNSAPDKSGLPSDRFSAERTGGSVSTLTIQRTQQEDSAVYLCASSLARGYEQYFGPGTRLTVT.

The chain uses TRBV7-9 and TRBJ2-1, with D maybe TRBD2 (5 bases). Looked up from germline, CDR1 is SEHNR and CDR2 is FQNEAQ (reference sequence). This CDR3 comprises 15 residues. Trimming shortened V by 5 bases and J by 9 bases, and 20 bases separated the two germline ends. CDR3 bases: TGTGCCAGCAGCGCAGACTACAGCCGGGATTTTGAGCAGTTCTTC. Its protein is CASSADYSRDFEQFF.

The chain links TRBV5-5 to TRBJ2-2; D may be TRBD2 (6 bases). CDR1 and CDR2 from the germline V gene are SGHKS and YYEKEE (reference sequence). With 2 bases removed from V and 10 bases from J, the gap between germline ends came to 15 bases. This CDR3 has 14 residues. As DNA, the CDR3 is TGTGCCAGCAGCTTTGGGGGGAGTGCAGTGGAGCTGTTTTTT. This codes for CASSFGGSAVELFF.